This T cell receptor beta chain is drawn from a study of blood T cell repertoires in COVID-19. Overall study: COVID-19 samples from acute and convalescent phases originated in the United States, Italy and Spain. The cDNA or gDNA used as material had been derived from T cells, B-cell-depleted T cells, or PBMCs.

Profiled with immunoSEQ multiplex PCR; TCRdb holds only in-frame clones, not every one. This table has about 340,000 clones, around nine tenths appearing once. Germline V gene lookup returns CDR1 SGHDN and CDR2 FVKESK. The CDR3 has 17 residues. V dropped 0 bases and J dropped 7 bases, with 16 bases sitting between them. Sequencing was done on a sample of peripheral blood. This TCR derives from a woman aged 18-29 years who had recovered from COVID-19. This chain joins TRBV14 and TRBJ1-6, with D possibly TRBD1 on 6 matching bases. In DNA form, the CDR3 reads TGTGCCAGCAGCCAAGATCCCCCCGGGACAAAAAATTCACCCCTCCACTTT. Its translation: CASSQDPPGTKNSPLHF.